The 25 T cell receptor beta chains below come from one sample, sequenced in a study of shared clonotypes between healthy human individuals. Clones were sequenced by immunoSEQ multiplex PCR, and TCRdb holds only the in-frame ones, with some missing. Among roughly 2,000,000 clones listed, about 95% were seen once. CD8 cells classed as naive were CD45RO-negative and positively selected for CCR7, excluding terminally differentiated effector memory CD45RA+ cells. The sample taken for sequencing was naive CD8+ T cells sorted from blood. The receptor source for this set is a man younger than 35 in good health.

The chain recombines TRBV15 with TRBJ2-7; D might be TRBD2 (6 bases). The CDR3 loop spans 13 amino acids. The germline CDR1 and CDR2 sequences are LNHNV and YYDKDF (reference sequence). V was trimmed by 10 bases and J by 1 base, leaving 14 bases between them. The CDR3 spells CAIKDAGSYEQYF. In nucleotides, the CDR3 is TGTGCCATAAAAGATGCGGGATCCTACGAGCAGTACTTC.

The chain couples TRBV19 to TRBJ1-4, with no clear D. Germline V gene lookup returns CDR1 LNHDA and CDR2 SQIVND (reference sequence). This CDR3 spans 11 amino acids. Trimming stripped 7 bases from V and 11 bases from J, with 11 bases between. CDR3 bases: TGTGCCAGTATCGCCGGTGGCAAACTGTTTTTT. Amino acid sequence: CASIAGGKLFF.

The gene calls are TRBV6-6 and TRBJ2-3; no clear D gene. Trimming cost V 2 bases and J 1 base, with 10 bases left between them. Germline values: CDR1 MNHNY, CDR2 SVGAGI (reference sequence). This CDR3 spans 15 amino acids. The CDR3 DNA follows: TGTGCCAGCAGTTACGGCGGTGGAGGCACAGATACGCAGTATTTT. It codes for CASSYGGGGTDTQYF.

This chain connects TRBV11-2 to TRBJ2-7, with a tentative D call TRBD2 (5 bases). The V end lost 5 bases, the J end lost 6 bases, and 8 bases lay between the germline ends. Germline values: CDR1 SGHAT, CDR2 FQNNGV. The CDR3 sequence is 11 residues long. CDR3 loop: CASSEAGEQYF. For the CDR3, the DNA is TGTGCCAGCAGCGAGGCGGGCGAGCAGTACTTC.

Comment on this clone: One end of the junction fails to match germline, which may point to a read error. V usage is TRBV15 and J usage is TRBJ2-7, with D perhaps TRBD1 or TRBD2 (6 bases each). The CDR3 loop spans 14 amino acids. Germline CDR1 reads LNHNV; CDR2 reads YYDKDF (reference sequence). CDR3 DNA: TGTGCCACCAGCGGAGAGGGGGGTTACTACGAGCAGTACTTC. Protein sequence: CATSGEGGYYEQYF.

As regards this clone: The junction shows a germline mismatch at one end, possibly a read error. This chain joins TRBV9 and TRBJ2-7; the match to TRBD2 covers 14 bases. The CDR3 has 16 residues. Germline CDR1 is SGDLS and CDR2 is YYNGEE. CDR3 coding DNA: TGTGCCAGCAGCGCCGGGACTAGCGGGAGCCATTACGAGCAGTGCTTC. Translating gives CASSAGTSGSHYEQCF.

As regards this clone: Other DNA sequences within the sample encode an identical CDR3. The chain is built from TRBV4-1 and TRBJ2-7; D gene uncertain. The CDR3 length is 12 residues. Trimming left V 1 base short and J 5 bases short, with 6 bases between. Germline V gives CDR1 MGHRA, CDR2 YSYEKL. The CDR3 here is CASSQVGNEQYF. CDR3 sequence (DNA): TGCGCCAGCAGCCAAGTCGGAAACGAGCAGTACTTC.

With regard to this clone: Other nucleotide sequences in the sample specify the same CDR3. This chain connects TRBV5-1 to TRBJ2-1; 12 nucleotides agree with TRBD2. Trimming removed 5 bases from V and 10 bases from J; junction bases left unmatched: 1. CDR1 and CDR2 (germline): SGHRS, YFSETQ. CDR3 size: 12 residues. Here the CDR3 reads CASSLAGGEQFF. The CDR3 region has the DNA TGCGCCAGCAGTCTAGCGGGAGGGGAGCAGTTCTTC. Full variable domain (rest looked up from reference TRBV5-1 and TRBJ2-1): KAGVTQTPRYLIKTRGQQVTLSCSPISGHRSVSWYQQTPGQGLQFLFEYFSETQRNKGNFPGRFSGRQFSNSRSEMNVSTLELGDSALYLCASSLAGGEQFFGPGTRLTVL.

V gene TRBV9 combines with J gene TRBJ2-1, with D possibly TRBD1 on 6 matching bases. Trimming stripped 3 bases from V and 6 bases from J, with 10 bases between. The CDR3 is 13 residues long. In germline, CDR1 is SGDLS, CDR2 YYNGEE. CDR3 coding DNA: TGTGCCAGCAGCGCGGGACAAATCAATGAGCAGTTCTTC. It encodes CASSAGQINEQFF.

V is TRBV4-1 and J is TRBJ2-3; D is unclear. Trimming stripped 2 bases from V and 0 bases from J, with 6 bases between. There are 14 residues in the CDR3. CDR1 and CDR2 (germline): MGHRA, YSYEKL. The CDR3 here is CASSQPRSTDTQYF. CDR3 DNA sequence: TGCGCCAGCAGCCAACCTCGTAGCACAGATACGCAGTATTTT.

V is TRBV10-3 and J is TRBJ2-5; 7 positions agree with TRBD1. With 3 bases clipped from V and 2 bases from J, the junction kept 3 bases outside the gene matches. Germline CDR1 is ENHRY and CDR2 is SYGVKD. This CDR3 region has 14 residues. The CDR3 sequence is CAISDLGQQETQYF. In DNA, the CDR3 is TGTGCCATCAGTGATCTGGGACAGCAAGAGACCCAGTACTTC.

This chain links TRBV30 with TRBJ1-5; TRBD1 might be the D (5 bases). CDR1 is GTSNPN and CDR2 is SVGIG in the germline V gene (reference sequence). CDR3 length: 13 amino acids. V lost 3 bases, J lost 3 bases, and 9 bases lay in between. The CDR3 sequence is CAWRTGVNQPQHF. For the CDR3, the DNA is TGTGCCTGGAGAACAGGCGTCAATCAGCCCCAGCATTTT.

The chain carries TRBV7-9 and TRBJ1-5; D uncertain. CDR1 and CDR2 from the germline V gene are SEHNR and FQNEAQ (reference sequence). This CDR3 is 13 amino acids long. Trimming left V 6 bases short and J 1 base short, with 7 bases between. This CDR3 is CASSYTSNQPQHF. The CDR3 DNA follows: TGTGCCAGCAGTTACACGAGCAATCAGCCCCAGCATTTT.

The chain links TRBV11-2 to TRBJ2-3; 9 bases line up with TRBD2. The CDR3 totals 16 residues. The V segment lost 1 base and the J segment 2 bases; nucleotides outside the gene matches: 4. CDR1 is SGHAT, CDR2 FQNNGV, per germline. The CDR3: CASSLGLAEPTDTQYF. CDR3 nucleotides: TGTGCCAGCAGCTTAGGACTAGCGGAACCCACAGATACGCAGTATTTT.

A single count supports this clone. This chain's CDR3 is CASSQERQRYEQYF. CDR3 in DNA: TGCGCCAGCAGCCAAGAGAGACAGCGATACGAGCAGTACTTC. The rearrangement links TRBV4-1 to TRBJ2-7; D may be TRBD1 (5 bases). The ends were cut back, 0 bases at V and 4 bases at J, with 10 bases in the middle. Germline assignment: CDR1 MGHRA and CDR2 YSYEKL. The length of the CDR3 is 14 residues.

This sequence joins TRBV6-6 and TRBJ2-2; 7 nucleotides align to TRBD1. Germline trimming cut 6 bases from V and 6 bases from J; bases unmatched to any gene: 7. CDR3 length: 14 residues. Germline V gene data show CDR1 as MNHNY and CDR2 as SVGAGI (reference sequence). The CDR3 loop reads CASRSTGQAGELFF. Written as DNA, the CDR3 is TGTGCCAGCAGGTCGACAGGGCAGGCCGGGGAGCTGTTTTTT.

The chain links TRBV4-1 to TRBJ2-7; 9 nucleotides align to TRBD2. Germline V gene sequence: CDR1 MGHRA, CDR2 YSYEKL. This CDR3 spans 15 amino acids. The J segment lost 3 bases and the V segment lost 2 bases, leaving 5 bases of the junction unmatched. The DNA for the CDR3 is TGCGCCAGCAGCCAATTGGTTAGCGGGGGCTACGAGCAGTACTTC. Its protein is CASSQLVSGGYEQYF.

For the CDR3, the DNA is TGTGCTAGTGGGAACGGAACTGAAGCTTTCTTT. This translates into CASGNGTEAFF. The chain couples TRBV12-5 to TRBJ1-1; D gene uncertain. This CDR3 has 11 residues. Trimming shortened V by 6 bases and J by 5 bases, and 7 bases separated the two germline ends. From germline, CDR1 is LGHNT and CDR2 FRNRAP.

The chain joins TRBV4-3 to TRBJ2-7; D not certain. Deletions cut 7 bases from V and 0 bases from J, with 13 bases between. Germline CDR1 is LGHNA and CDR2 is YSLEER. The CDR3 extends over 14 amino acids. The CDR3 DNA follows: TGCGCCAGCATCCCAAGGTACGTCTCCTACGAGCAGTACTTC. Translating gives CASIPRYVSYEQYF.

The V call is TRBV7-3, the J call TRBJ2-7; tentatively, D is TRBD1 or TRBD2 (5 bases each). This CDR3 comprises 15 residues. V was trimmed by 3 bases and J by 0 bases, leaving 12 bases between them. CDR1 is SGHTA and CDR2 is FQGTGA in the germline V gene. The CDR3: CASSLYGTASYEQYF. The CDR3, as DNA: TGTGCCAGCAGCTTGTATGGGACGGCCTCCTACGAGCAGTACTTC.

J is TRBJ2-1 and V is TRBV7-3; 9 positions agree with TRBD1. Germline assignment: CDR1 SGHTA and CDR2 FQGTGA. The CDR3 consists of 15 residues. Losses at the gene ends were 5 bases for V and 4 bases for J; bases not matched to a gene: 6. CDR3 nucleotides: TGTGCCAGCAGCCTGGGGACAGGGAGATACAATGAGCAGTTCTTC. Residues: CASSLGTGRYNEQFF.

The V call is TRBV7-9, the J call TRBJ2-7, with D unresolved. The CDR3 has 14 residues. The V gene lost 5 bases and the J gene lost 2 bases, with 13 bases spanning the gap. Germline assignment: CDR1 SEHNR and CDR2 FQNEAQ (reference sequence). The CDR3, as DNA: TGTGCCAGCAGCCACATCGACACAGCCTACGAGCAGTACTTC. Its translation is CASSHIDTAYEQYF.

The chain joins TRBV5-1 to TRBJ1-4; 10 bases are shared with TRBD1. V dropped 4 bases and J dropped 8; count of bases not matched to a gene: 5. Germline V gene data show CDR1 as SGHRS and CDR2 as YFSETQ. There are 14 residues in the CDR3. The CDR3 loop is CASSQGQGEEKLFF. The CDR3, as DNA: TGCGCCAGCAGCCAAGGACAGGGGGAAGAAAAACTGTTTTTT. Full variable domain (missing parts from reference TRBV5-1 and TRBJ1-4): KAGVTQTPRYLIKTRGQQVTLSCSPISGHRSVSWYQQTPGQGLQFLFEYFSETQRNKGNFPGRFSGRQFSNSRSEMNVSTLELGDSALYLCASSQGQGEEKLFFGSGTQLSVL.

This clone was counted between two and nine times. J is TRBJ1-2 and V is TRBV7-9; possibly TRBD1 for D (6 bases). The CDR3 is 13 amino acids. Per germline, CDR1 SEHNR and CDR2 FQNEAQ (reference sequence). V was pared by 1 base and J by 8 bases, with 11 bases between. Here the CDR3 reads CASSLEYRVGYTF. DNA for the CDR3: TGTGCCAGCAGCTTAGAATACAGGGTGGGCTACACCTTC.

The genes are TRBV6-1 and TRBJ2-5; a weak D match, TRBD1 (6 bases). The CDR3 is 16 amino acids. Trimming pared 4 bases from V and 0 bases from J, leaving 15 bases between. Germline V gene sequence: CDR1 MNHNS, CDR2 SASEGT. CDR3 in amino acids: CASSGDGRGYQETQYF. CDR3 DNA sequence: TGTGCCAGCAGTGGAGACGGAAGGGGGTACCAAGAGACCCAGTACTTC.